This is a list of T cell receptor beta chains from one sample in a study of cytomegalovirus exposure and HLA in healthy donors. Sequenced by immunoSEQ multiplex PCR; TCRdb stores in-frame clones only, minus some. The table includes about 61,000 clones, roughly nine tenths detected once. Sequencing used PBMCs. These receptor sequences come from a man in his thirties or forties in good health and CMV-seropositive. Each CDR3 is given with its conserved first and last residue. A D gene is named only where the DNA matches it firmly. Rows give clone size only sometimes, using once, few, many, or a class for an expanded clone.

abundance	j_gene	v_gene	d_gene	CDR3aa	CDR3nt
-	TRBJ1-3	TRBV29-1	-	CSVEAAAGNTIYF	TGCAGCGTTGAGGCGGCAGCTGGAAACACCATATATTTT
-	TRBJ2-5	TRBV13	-	CASSLLGQRETQYF	TGTGCCAGCAGCTTATTGGGACAAAGGGAGACCCAGTACTTC
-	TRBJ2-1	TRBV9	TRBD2	CASSVGAGVDNEQFF	TGTGCCAGCAGCGTCGGAGCGGGAGTGGACAATGAGCAGTTCTTC
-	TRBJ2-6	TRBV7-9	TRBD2	CASSFRLAGVPGANVLTF	TGTGCCAGCAGCTTCCGACTAGCGGGAGTTCCTGGGGCCAACGTCCTGACTTTC
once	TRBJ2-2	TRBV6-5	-	CASSTYRNTGELFF	TGTGCCAGCAGTACCTACAGGAACACCGGGGAGCTGTTTTTT
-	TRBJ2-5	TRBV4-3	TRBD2	CASSQDNTASGSETQYF	TGCGCCAGCAGTCAAGATAATACGGCTAGCGGGTCGGAGACCCAGTACTTC
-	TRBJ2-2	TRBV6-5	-	CASSYSTGNTGELFF	TGTGCCAGCAGTTACTCGACAGGAAACACCGGGGAGCTGTTTTTT
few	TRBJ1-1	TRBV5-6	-	CASSFGGAQLRAEAFF	TGTGCCAGCAGCTTCGGAGGGGCCCAGCTAAGGGCTGAAGCTTTCTTT
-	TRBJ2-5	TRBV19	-	CASSITQLGGTQYF	TGTGCCAGTAGTATCACACAGCTTGGAGGAACCCAGTACTTC
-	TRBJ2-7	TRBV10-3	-	CAISDSSYEQYF	TGTGCCATCAGTGACAGCTCCTACGAGCAGTACTTC
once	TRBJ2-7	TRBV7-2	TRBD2	CASSLALGGSGIISYEQYF	TGTGCCAGCAGCTTAGCGCTAGGAGGTAGCGGGATAATCTCCTACGAGCAGTACTTC
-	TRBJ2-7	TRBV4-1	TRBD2	CASSQGRLADSYEQYF	TGCGCCAGCAGCCAGGGCCGACTAGCGGACTCCTACGAGCAGTACTTC
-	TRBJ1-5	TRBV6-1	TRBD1	CASTWDRGQPQHF	TGTGCCAGCACTTGGGACAGGGGTCAGCCCCAGCATTTT
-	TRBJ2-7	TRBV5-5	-	CASSLYSYEQYF	TGTGCCAGCAGCCTCTACTCCTACGAGCAGTACTTC
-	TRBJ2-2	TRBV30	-	CAWSVSVATTGELFF	TGTGCCTGGAGTGTTAGTGTAGCGACCACCGGGGAGCTGTTTTTT
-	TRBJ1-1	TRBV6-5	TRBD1	CASTPQGRRNTEAFF	TGTGCCAGCACCCCACAGGGGCGACGGAACACTGAAGCTTTCTTT
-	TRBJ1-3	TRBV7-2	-	CASSATGRVSGNTIYF	TGTGCCAGCAGCGCGACGGGGAGGGTCTCTGGAAACACCATATATTTT
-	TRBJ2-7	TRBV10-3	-	CAISPGSSSYEQYF	TGTGCCATCAGTCCTGGGAGCAGCTCCTACGAGCAGTACTTC
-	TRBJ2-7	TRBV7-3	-	CASSLIGGYEQYF	TGTGCCAGCAGCTTAATAGGCGGCTACGAGCAGTACTTC
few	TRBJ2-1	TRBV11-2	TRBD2	CASGPGLGIEQFF	TGTGCCAGCGGTCCGGGACTAGGGATTGAGCAGTTCTTC
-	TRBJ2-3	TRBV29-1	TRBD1	CSVEQGAPDTQYF	TGCAGCGTTGAACAGGGGGCTCCAGATACGCAGTATTTT
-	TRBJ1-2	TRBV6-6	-	CASRTGGDGYGYTF	TGTGCCAGCCGAACGGGAGGGGACGGGTATGGCTACACCTTC
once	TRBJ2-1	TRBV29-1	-	CSVEGYLGSYNEQFF	TGCAGCGTTGAAGGGTACCTAGGAAGCTACAATGAGCAGTTCTTC
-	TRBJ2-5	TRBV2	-	CASKEGDRETQYF	TGTGCCAGCAAGGAGGGCGATCGAGAGACCCAGTACTTC
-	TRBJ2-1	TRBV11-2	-	CASSRRGNEGNEQFF	TGTGCCAGCAGCAGGCGGGGTAACGAGGGCAATGAGCAGTTCTTC
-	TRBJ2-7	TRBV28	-	CASSSTSYEQYF	TGTGCCAGCAGTTCGACTTCCTACGAGCAGTACTTC
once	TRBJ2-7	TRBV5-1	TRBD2	CASSVPAGGSEQYF	TGCGCCAGCAGCGTGCCAGCGGGAGGATCCGAGCAGTACTTC
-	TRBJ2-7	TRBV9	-	CASSVAGSTYEQYF	TGTGCCAGCAGCGTAGCCGGTAGCACTTACGAGCAGTACTTC
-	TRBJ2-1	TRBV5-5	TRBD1	CASSSYRGQVDEQFF	TGTGCCAGCAGCTCATACAGGGGGCAAGTGGATGAGCAGTTCTTC
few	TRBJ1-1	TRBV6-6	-	CASQAREHTEAFF	TGTGCCAGCCAAGCCCGGGAACACACTGAAGCTTTCTTT
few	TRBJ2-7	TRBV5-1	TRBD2	CASSLGASGNYEQYF	TGCGCCAGCAGCTTGGGGGCTAGCGGAAACTACGAGCAGTACTTC
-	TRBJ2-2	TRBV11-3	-	CASSLDHPGELFF	TGTGCCAGCAGCTTAGATCATCCCGGGGAGCTGTTTTTT
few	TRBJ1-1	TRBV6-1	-	CAGTVLLGTEAFF	TGTGCCGGGACTGTACTATTAGGCACTGAAGCTTTCTTT
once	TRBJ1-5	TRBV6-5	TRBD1	CASSLDRAAGQPQHF	TGTGCCAGCAGCCTCGACAGGGCAGCTGGTCAGCCCCAGCATTTT
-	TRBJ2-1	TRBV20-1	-	CSARVYNEQFF	TGCAGTGCCAGGGTTTACAATGAGCAGTTCTTC
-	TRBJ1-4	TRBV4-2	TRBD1	CASSITGGDKLFF	TGTGCCAGCAGCATCACAGGGGGGGATAAACTGTTTTTT
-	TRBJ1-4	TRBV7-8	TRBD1	CASSSTGQPNEKLFF	TGTGCCAGCAGCTCAACGGGACAGCCTAATGAAAAACTGTTTTTT
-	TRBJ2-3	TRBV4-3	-	CASSQLGYTDTQYF	TGCGCCAGCAGCCAACTAGGTTACACAGATACGCAGTATTTT
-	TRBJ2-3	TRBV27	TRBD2	CASSLSASGRYTDTQYF	TGTGCCAGCAGTTTAAGCGCTAGCGGGAGGTACACAGATACGCAGTATTTT
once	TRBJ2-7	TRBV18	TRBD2	CASSPLTSGRVNEQYF	TGTGCCAGCTCACCATTGACTAGCGGGAGGGTGAACGAGCAGTACTTC
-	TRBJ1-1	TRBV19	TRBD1	CASSVGDSGAEAFF	TGTGCCAGTAGTGTGGGGGACAGTGGCGCTGAAGCTTTCTTT
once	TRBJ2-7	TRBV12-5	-	CAIGGTASYEQYF	TGTGCTATAGGCGGGACCGCCTCCTACGAGCAGTACTTC
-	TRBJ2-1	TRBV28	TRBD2	CASSTAGGINEQFF	TGTGCCAGCAGTACAGCGGGAGGGATAAATGAGCAGTTCTTC
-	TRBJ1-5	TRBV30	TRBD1	CAWSLRTGFSAQHF	TGTGCCTGGAGTCTTAGGACAGGTTTCTCAGCCCAGCATTTT
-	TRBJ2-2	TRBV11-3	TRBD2	CASSPTSGTAGELFF	TGTGCCAGCAGCCCGACTAGCGGGACGGCCGGGGAGCTGTTTTTT
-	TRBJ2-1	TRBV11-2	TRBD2	CASSLSRGLAGYNEQFF	TGTGCCAGCAGCTTAAGCCGTGGGCTAGCGGGATACAATGAGCAGTTCTTC
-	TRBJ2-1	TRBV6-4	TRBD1	CASSDSTGIPYNEQFF	TGTGCCAGCAGTGACTCGACAGGGATACCCTACAATGAGCAGTTCTTC
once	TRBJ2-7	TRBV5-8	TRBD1	CASNQDRGYEQYF	TGTGCCAGCAATCAGGACAGGGGCTACGAGCAGTACTTC
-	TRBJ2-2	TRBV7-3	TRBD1	CASSSSQGAGELFF	TGTGCCAGCAGCTCCTCACAGGGGGCCGGGGAGCTGTTTTTT
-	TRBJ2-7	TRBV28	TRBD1	CASSSAGGTSYEQYF	TGTGCCAGCAGTTCGGCAGGGGGAACCTCCTACGAGCAGTACTTC
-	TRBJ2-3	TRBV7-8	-	CASSPGDGTDTQYF	TGTGCCAGCAGCCCCGGGGATGGCACAGATACGCAGTATTTT
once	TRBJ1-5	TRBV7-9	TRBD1	CASGRSGGSNQPQHF	TGTGCCAGCGGACGGTCAGGGGGTAGTAATCAGCCCCAGCATTTT
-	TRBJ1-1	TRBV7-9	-	CASSLLVTEAFF	TGTGCCAGCAGCCTGCTAGTTACTGAAGCTTTCTTT
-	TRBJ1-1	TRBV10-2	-	CASSSLQGKTEAFF	TGCGCCAGCAGTTCTTTGCAGGGGAAAACTGAAGCTTTCTTT
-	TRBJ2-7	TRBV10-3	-	CAISGGLGVDEYF	TGTGCCATCAGTGGGGGACTGGGGGTGGATGAGTACTTC
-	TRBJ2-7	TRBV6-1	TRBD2	CASREGLAGEYEQYF	TGTGCCAGCAGGGAGGGACTAGCGGGAGAATACGAGCAGTACTTC
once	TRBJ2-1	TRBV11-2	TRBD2	CASSLASGRPKEQFF	TGTGCCAGCAGCTTAGCTAGCGGGAGGCCCAAAGAGCAGTTCTTC